This passage covers 10 T cell receptor beta chains from one sample sequenced in a study of post-analysis software for immune sequencing data. Findings and caveats of the study: Patients had higher frequencies than controls of roughly five TRBV segments, including TRBV5-6, TRBV5-1 and TRBV20-1.

cDNA libraries of TCR beta carried unique molecular identifiers. TCRdb ran MiXCR on the PCR reads and lists one entry per CDR3 protein. The repertoire holds about 460,000 distinct CDR3 sequences, with around 40% as singletons. The antigens of these receptors remain unknown. Input material: blood. The source is a girl under 18 with multiple sclerosis.

The chain carries TRBV5-1 and TRBJ2-7, with 9 bases lining up with TRBD1. V shed 2 bases and J 4 bases; nucleotides not matched to a gene: 4. Germline V gene lookup returns CDR1 SGHRS and CDR2 YFSETQ. The CDR3 runs 14 residues. The CDR3 region is CASSFGTGYYEQYF. The CDR3 nucleotides are TGCGCCAGCAGCTTCGGGACAGGGTATTACGAGCAGTACTTC.

The V and J genes are TRBV4-1 and TRBJ1-2; D remains ambiguous. Deletions cut 0 bases from V and 8 bases from J, with 16 bases between. This CDR3 has 15 residues. Germline CDR1 and CDR2: MGHRA and YSYEKL. CDR3 nucleotides: TGCGCCAGCAGCCAAGATTTGAGGGTACTATGGGGCTACACCTTC. Its translation: CASSQDLRVLWGYTF.

The chain employs TRBV10-3 and TRBJ2-7; D might be TRBD1 (5 bases). This CDR3 is 15 amino acids long. V lost 0 bases and J lost 2, with 11 bases in between. Germline V gene sequence: CDR1 ENHRY, CDR2 SYGVKD. The chain's CDR3 is CAISESRDDPYEQYF. The CDR3 DNA reads as TGTGCCATCAGTGAGTCCAGGGATGATCCCTACGAGCAGTACTTC.

V and J are TRBV7-9 and TRBJ2-7, with TRBD2 matching 10 bases. Germline values: CDR1 SEHNR, CDR2 FQNEAQ (reference sequence). Germline trimming cut 5 bases from V and 3 bases from J; bases unmatched to any gene: 7. This CDR3 has 15 residues. In nucleotides, the CDR3 is TGTGCCAGCAGCCCATCTAGCGGGAGAGGCTACGAGCAGTACTTC. Protein product: CASSPSSGRGYEQYF.

This clonotype was seen a handful of times. The chain recombines TRBV29-1 with TRBJ2-1; TRBD2 matches at 13 bases. V lost 5 bases to trimming and J lost 4 bases; unmatched junction nucleotides: 5. The CDR3 extends over 15 amino acids. Germline V gives CDR1 SQVTM, CDR2 ANQGSEA. CDR3 amino acids: CSVRGTSGTYNEQFF. The CDR3 bases are TGCAGCGTTCGGGGGACTAGCGGGACATACAATGAGCAGTTCTTC.

This clonotype has only a few counts. The chain joins TRBV29-1 to TRBJ2-5; TRBD2 matches 10 bases. The CDR3 loop spans 17 amino acids. Germline V gene data show CDR1 as SQVTM and CDR2 as ANQGSEA. The V gene end was trimmed by 0 bases and the J gene end by 11 bases; junction bases not matched to a gene: 18. The CDR3 DNA follows: TGCAGCGTTGAAGATTCTAGCGGGAGCTTGTCCCGGGAGGAGCAGTACTTC. Protein sequence: CSVEDSSGSLSREEQYF. Drawing the rest from reference TRBV29-1 and TRBJ2-5, the complete variable domain is SAVISQKPSRDICQRGTSLTIQCQVDSQVTMMFWYRQQPGQSLTLIATANQGSEATYESGFVIDKFPISRPNLTFSTLTVSNMSPEDSSIYLCSVEDSSGSLSREEQYFGPGTRLLVL.

The chain recombines TRBV7-3 with TRBJ2-5; 8 nucleotides agree with TRBD1. Germline V gives CDR1 SGHTA, CDR2 FQGTGA. J was trimmed by 11 bases and V by 3 bases; bases with no gene match: 8. CDR3 length: 13 residues. DNA of the CDR3: TGTGCCAGCAGCTTCAGACAGGGGCGTGAGCAGTACTTC. Translating gives CASSFRQGREQYF.

This chain uses TRBV4-2 with TRBJ2-7; 8 positions agree with TRBD1. The CDR3 contains 14 residues. V was pared by 4 bases and J by 6 bases, with 8 bases of the junction left unmatched. Germline values: CDR1 LGHNA, CDR2 YNFKEQ. For the CDR3, the DNA is TGTGCCAGCAGCCCCCGGGACAGGCGGTCCGAGCAGTACTTC. It codes for CASSPRDRRSEQYF.

This clonotype has more than one count but fewer than ten. The V call is TRBV6-1, the J call TRBJ2-5, with D hard to call. Gene TRBJ2-7 matches the end of the DNA better, so the J call may be wrong. CDR1 MNHNS and CDR2 SASEGT come from the germline V gene. This CDR3 is 10 amino acids long. CDR3 sequence reads: CASSAGEQYF. CDR3 DNA sequence: TGTGCCAGCAGTGCTGGCGAGCAGTACTTC.

The chain couples TRBV20-1 to TRBJ1-5; a possible D gene is TRBD1 (5 bases). With 4 bases removed from V and 6 bases from J, the gap between germline ends came to 13 bases. CDR1 is DFQATT and CDR2 is SNEGSKA in the germline V gene (reference sequence). The CDR3 covers 13 residues. The CDR3 nucleotides read TGCAGTGCTATGGTGCAGGGCGGTCAGCCCCAGCATTTT. As protein: CSAMVQGGQPQHF.